In its sample, the clone carrying this T cell receptor (beta chain) was seen a few times. Its antigen remains unknown. TCRdb reanalysed the RACE reads using MiXCR and keeps one entry per CDR3 protein. The table has roughly 69,000 distinct CDR3 sequences, around 10% seen once. This CDR3 has 18 amino acids. The V and J ends lost 1 base and 0 bases, in that order; junction bases with no gene match: 9. Germline lookup yields CDR1 KGHSH and CDR2 LQKENI. This entry belongs to a study of human T cells and chemical hapten exposure. Overall study findings and caveats: TCRs exceeding 1 in 1000 frequency stayed unchanged with DPC sensitization.

The time point: patch test 3, about 24 weeks after DPC sensitization. Treatment meaning: therapeutic diphenylcyclopropenone sensitization with weekly scalp DPC. The source material was whole blood, sampled in connection with sensitization to the hapten diphenylcyclopropenone (DPC). This sequence joins TRBV18 and TRBJ2-1; 7 bases fit TRBD2. The clonotype comes from a woman in her thirties with alopecia areata. Some clones in this sample may be carry-over from other donors' samples. CDR3 in DNA: TGTGCCAGCTCACCACACCCCTTAGCGGGTAGCTCCTACAATGAGCAGTTCTTC. This gives the protein CASSPHPLAGSSYNEQFF.